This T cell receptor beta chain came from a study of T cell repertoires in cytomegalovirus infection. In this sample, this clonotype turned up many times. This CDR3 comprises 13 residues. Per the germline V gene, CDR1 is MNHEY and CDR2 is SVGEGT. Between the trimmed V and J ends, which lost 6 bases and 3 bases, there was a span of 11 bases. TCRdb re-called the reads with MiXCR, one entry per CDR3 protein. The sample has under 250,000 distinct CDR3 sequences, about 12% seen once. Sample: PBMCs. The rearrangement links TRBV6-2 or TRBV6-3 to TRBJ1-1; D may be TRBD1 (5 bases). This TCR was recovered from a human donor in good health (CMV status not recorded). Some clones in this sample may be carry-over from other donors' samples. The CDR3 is CASRNGGYTEAFF. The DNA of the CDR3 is TGTGCCAGCAGAAATGGGGGGTACACTGAAGCTTTCTTT.